This entry lists 5 T cell receptor beta chains sequenced from one sample in a study of T cells after somatic rescue of genetic block (TCRdb year 2020). Receptors were amplified or captured by the immunoSEQ multiplex PCR assay. TCRdb mirrors the immuneACCESS table, restricted to in-frame sequences. Some clones are absent from its copies; in checked studies, under half trace to an unresolved V gene, and the reason for the others is unknown. In this sample the table shows approximately 71,000 clones, 92% of which occur a single time. Of the sample, 2.9% is held by the ten largest clones. Sequenced material: peripheral blood mononuclear cells (PBMCs). Receptors originate from a man in his forties or fifties.

The genes are TRBV2 and TRBJ2-5; no firm D call. Trimming removed 5 bases from V and 5 bases from J, with 9 bases in between. The CDR3 consists of 12 residues. Per the germline V gene, CDR1 is SNHLY and CDR2 is FYNNEI. The CDR3 sequence: CASSLLRETQYF. The CDR3 nucleotides are TGTGCCAGCAGTTTACTCCGGGAGACCCAGTACTTC.

V and J are TRBV29-1 and TRBJ2-5, with D possibly being TRBD2 (5 bases). Germline lookup yields CDR1 SQVTM and CDR2 ANQGSEA. CDR3 length: 12 amino acids. Trimming shortened V by 6 bases and J by 5 bases, and 13 bases separated the two germline ends. The CDR3 coding sequence is TGCAGCGTGAGGCCAGGCGGGGAGACCCAGTACTTC. It codes for CSVRPGGETQYF.

The chain couples TRBV6-1 to TRBJ1-1; 7 positions agree with TRBD1. Germline-derived CDR1 and CDR2 are MNHNS and SASEGT. The V and J ends lost 6 bases and 1 base, in that order; junction bases with no gene match: 2. The length of the CDR3 is 13 residues. The CDR3 DNA reads TGTGCCAGCAGCCAGGGGGGGAACACTGAAGCTTTCTTT. Protein product: CASSQGGNTEAFF.

This clone was picked up one time. CDR3 bases: TGCGCCAGCAGAACAGGGGCCCAGGACACAGATACGCAGTATTTT. Translation: CASRTGAQDTDTQYF. The rearrangement uses TRBV10-2 and TRBJ2-3, with TRBD1 matching 7 bases. The CDR3 contains 15 residues. The germline gives CDR1 WSHSY, CDR2 SAAADI. Losses at the gene ends were 6 bases for V and 2 bases for J; bases not matched to a gene: 8.

This clone was seen only a few times. The V gene is TRBV10-3, the J gene TRBJ1-1; D not resolved. Germline CDR1 and CDR2: ENHRY and SYGVKD. The CDR3 loop spans 13 amino acids. V shed 1 base and J shed 1 base, with 4 bases lying between them. CDR3 sequence reads: CAISEWGNTEAFF. For the CDR3, the DNA is TGTGCCATCAGTGAGTGGGGGAACACTGAAGCTTTCTTT.